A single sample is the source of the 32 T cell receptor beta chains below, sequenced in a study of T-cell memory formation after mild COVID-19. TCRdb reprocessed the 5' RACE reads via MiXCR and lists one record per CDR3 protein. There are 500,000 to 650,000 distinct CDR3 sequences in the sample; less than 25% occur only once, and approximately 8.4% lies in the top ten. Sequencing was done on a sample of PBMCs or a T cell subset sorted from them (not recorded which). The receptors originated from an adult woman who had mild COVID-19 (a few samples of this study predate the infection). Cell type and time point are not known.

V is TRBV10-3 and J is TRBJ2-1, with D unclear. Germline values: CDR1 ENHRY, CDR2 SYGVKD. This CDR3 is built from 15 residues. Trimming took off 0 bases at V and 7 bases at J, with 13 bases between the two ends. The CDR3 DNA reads TGTGCCATCAGTGAGTCAGATCGTGTTTTAAATGAGCAGTTCTTC. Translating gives CAISESDRVLNEQFF.

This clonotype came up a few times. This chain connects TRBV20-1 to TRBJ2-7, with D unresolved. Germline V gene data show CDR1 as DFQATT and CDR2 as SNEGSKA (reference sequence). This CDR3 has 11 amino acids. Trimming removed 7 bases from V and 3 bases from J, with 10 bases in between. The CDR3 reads CSVAFGYEQYF. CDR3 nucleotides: TGCAGTGTCGCATTCGGCTACGAGCAGTACTTC.

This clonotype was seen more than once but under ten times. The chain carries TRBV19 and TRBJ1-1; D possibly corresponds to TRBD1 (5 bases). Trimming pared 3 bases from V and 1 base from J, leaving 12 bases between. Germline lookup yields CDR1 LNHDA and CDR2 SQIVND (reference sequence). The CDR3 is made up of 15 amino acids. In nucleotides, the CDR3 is TGTGCCAGTAGTATGTCGGGGCAGGCGAACACTGAAGCTTTCTTT. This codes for CASSMSGQANTEAFF.

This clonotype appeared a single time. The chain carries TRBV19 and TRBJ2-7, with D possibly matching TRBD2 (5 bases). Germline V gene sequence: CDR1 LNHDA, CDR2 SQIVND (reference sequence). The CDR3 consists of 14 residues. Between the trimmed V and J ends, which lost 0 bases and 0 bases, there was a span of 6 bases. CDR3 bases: TGTGCCAGTAGTATAGAAGGGAGCTCCTACGAGCAGTACTTC. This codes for CASSIEGSSYEQYF.

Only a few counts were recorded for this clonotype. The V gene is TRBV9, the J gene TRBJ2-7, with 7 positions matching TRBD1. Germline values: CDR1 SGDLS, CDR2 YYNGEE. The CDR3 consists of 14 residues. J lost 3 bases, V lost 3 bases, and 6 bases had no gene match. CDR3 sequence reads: CASSETQGFYEQYF. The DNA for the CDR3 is TGTGCCAGCAGCGAAACACAGGGGTTCTACGAGCAGTACTTC.

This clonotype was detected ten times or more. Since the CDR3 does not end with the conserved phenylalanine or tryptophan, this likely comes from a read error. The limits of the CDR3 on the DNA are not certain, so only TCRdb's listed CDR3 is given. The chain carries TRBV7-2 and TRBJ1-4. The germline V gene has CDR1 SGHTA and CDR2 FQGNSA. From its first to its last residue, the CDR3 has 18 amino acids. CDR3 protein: CASSLEAGRMGLMKNCFV.

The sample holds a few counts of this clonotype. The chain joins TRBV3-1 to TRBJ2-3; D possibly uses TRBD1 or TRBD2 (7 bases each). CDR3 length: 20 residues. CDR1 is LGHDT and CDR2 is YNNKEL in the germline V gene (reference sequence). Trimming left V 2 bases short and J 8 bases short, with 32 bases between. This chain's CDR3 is CASSQPERDSGDPFPFTQYF. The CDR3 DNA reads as TGTGCCAGCAGCCAACCCGAGAGGGACAGCGGGGACCCGTTCCCGTTTACGCAGTATTTT.

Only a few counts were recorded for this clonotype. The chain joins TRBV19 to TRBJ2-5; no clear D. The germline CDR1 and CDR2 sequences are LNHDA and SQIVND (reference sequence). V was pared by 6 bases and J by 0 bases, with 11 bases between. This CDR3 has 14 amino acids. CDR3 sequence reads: CASSTGQYQETQYF. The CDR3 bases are TGTGCCAGTAGCACCGGGCAGTACCAAGAGACCCAGTACTTC.

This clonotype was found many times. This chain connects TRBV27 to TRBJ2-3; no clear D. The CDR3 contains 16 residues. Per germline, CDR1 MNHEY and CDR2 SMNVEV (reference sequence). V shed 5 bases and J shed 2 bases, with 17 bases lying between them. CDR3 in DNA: TGTGCCAGCAGTGTTTCCGGGCCCCGCAACACAGATACGCAGTATTTT. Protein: CASSVSGPRNTDTQYF.

The CDR3 coding sequence is TGCAGTGCTAGTCTTCCCCAAGGGACTGAAGCTTTCTTT. Residues: CSASLPQGTEAFF. V usage is TRBV20-1 and J usage is TRBJ1-1; D is unresolved. CDR3 length equals 13 residues. Per germline, CDR1 DFQATT and CDR2 SNEGSKA (reference sequence). The V and J ends lost 3 bases and 5 bases respectively, with 13 bases between them.

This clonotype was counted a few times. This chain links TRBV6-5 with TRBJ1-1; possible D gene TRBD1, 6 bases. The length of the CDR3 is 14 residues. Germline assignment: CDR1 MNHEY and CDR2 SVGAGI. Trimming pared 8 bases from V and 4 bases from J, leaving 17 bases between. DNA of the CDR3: TGTGCCAGCCTCGGGGGCTCTTTAAGCACTGAAGCTTTCTTT. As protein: CASLGGSLSTEAFF.

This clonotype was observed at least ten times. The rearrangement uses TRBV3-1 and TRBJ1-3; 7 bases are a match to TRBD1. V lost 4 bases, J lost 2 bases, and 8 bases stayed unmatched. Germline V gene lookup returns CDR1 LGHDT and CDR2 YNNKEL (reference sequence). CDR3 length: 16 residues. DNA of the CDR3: TGTGCCAGCAGCCCGATAGACAGGGCTGCTGGAAACACCATATATTTT. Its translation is CASSPIDRAAGNTIYF.

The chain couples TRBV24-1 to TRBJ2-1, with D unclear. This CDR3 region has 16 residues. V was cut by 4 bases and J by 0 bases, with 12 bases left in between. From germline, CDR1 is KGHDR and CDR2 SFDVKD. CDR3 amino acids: CATSDTTVSSYNEQFF. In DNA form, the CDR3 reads TGTGCCACCAGTGACACTACAGTGAGCTCCTACAATGAGCAGTTCTTC.

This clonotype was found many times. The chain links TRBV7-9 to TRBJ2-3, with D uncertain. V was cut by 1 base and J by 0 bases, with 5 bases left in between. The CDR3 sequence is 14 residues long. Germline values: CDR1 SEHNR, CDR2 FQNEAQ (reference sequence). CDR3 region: CASSLVDSTDTQYF. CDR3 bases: TGTGCCAGCAGCTTAGTTGACAGCACAGATACGCAGTATTTT.

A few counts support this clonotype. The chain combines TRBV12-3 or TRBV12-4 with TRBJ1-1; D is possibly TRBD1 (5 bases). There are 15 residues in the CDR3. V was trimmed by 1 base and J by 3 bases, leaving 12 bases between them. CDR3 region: CASSLGTPGYTEAFF. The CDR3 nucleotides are TGTGCCAGCAGTTTAGGAACCCCAGGGTACACTGAAGCTTTCTTT.

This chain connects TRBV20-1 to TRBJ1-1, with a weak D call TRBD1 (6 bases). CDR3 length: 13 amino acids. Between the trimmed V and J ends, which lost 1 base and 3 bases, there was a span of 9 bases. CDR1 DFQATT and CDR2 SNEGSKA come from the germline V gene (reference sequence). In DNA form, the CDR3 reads TGCAGTGCTAGAGCAGGGGCTGACACTGAAGCTTTCTTT. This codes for CSARAGADTEAFF.

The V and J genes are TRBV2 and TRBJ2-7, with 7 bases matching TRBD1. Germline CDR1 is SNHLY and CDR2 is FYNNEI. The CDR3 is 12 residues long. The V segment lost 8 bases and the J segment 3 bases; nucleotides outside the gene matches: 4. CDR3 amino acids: CASDRVNYEQYF. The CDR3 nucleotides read TGTGCCAGCGACAGGGTAAACTACGAGCAGTACTTC.

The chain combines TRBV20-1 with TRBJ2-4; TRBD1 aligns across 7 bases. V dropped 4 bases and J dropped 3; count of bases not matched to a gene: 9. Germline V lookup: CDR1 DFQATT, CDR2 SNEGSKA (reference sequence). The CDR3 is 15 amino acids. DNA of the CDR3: TGCAGTGCTAACGACAGGGTCGAGGGCAAAAACATTCAGTACTTC. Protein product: CSANDRVEGKNIQYF.

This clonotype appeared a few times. The CDR3 region has the DNA TGTGCCAGCAGCTTAGCTAGCGGGAAGAGCACAGATACGCAGTATTTT. Protein sequence: CASSLASGKSTDTQYF. This chain joins TRBV7-2 and TRBJ2-3; 8 bases are a match to TRBD2. Germline CDR1 SGHTA, CDR2 FQGNSA. The J segment lost 0 bases and the V segment lost 0 bases, leaving 2 bases of the junction unmatched. This CDR3 spans 16 amino acids.

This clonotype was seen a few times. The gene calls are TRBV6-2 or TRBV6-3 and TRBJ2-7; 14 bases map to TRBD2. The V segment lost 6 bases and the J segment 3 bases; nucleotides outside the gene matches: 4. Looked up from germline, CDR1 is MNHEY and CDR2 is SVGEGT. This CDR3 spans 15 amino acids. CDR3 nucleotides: TGTGCCAGCAGCCGACTAGCGGGAGGGTACTACGAGCAGTACTTC. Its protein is CASSRLAGGYYEQYF.

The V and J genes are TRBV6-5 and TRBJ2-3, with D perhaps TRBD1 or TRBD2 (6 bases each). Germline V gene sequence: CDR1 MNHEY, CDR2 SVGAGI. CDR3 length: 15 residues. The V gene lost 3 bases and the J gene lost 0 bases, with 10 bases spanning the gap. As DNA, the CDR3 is TGTGCCAGCAGTTATGCGGGGACAAGCACAGATACGCAGTATTTT. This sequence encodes CASSYAGTSTDTQYF.

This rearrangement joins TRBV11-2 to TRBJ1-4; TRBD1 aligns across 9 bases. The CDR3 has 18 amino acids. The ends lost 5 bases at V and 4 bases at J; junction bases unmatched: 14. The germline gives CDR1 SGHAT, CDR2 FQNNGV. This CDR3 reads CASSRDRGSTELNEKLFF. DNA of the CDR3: TGTGCCAGCAGCCGTGACAGGGGGTCTACCGAACTTAATGAAAAACTGTTTTTT.

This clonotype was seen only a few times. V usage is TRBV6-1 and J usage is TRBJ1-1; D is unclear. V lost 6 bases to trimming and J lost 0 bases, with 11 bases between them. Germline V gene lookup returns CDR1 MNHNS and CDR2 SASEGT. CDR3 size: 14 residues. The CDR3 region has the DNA TGTGCCAGCAGGCTCAGAATCTTGAACACTGAAGCTTTCTTT. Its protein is CASRLRILNTEAFF.

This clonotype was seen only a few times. The chain's CDR3 is CASSTQSSYNSPLHF. CDR3 bases: TGTGCCAGCAGCACACAGAGCTCCTATAATTCACCCCTCCACTTT. This chain links TRBV7-9 with TRBJ1-6, with D unresolved. Germline V CDR1 and CDR2: SEHNR, FQNEAQ (reference sequence). CDR3 length equals 15 residues. Trimming cost V 5 bases and J 0 bases, with 8 bases left between them.

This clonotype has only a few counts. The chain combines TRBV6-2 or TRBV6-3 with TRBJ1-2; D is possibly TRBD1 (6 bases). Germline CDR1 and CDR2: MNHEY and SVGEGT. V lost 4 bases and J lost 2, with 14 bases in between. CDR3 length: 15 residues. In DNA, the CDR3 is TGTGCCAGCAGTTGGTCAGGCGGACAGAACTATGGCTACACCTTC. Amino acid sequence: CASSWSGGQNYGYTF.

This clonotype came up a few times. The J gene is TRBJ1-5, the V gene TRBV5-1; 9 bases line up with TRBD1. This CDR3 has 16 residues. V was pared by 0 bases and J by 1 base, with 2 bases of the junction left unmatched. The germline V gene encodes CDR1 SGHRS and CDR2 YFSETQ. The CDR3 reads CASSLGQGGSNQPQHF. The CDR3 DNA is TGCGCCAGCAGCTTGGGACAGGGGGGAAGCAATCAGCCCCAGCATTTT.

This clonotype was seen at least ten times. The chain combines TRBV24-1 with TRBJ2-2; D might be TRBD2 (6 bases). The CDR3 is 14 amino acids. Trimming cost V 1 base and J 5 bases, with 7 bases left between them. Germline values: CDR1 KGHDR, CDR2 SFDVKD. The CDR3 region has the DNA TGTGCCACCAGTGATTTCGGAGGGACCGGGGAGCTGTTTTTT. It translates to CATSDFGGTGELFF.

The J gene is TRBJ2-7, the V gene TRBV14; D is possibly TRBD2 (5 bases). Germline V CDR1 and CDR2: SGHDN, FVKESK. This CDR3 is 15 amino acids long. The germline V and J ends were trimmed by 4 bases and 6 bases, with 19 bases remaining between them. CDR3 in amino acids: CASSLYAVTEVEQYF. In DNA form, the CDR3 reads TGTGCCAGCAGCCTCTACGCGGTCACGGAGGTCGAGCAGTACTTC.

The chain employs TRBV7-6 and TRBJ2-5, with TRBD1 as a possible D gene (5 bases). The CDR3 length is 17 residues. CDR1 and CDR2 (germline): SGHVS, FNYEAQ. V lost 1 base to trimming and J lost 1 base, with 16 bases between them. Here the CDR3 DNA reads TGTGCCAGCAGCTTAGTGGTTTGGGGCTCGGGCCAAGAGACCCAGTACTTC. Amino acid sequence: CASSLVVWGSGQETQYF. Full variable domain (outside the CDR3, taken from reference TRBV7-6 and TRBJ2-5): GAGVSQSPRYKVTKRGQDVALRCDPISGHVSLYWYRQALGQGPEFLTYFNYEAQQDKSGLPNDRFSAERPEGSISTLTIQRTEQRDSAMYRCASSLVVWGSGQETQYFGPGTRLLVL.

The CDR3 sequence is CATSRTAGGLQETQYF. The CDR3 DNA is TGTGCCACCAGCAGGACGGCGGGGGGCTTGCAAGAGACCCAGTACTTC. The gene calls are TRBV15 and TRBJ2-5; 8 bases map to TRBD2. Germline CDR1 reads LNHNV; CDR2 reads YYDKDF (reference sequence). The CDR3 has 16 amino acids. The junction had 8 bases not matched to a gene; V was cut back by 3 bases and J by 2 bases.

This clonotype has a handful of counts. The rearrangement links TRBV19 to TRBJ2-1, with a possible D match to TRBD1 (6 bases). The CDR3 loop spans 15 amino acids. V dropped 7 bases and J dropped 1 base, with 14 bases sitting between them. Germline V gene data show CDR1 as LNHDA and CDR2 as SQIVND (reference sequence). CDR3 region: CASKPTGTSYNEQFF. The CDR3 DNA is TGTGCCAGTAAGCCTACAGGGACGTCCTACAATGAGCAGTTCTTC.

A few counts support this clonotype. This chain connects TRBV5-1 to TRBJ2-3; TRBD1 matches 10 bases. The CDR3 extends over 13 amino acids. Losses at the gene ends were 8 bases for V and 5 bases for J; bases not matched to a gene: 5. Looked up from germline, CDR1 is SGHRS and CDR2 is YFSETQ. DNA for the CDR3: TGCGCCAGAAGACAGGGGGCCGGAGATACGCAGTATTTT. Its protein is CARRQGAGDTQYF.